This T cell receptor (beta chain) emerged from a study of cytomegalovirus exposure and HLA in healthy donors. Study-wide results and caveats: It was found in a later analysis that first-cohort TCR clusters tended to co-occur in the 100 to 150 validation repertoires. A few CMV-associated chains proved CMV antigen-specific in vitro.

The CDR3 spans 14 residues. The germline V and J ends were trimmed by 6 bases and 1 base, with 13 bases remaining between them. CDR1 and CDR2 (germline): MNHEY, SVGAGI. A word on this clone: The antigen is unknown.

TCRdb's table, derived via immunoSEQ multiplex PCR, lists solely in-frame clones and lacks some. Here the sample spans a few hundred thousand clones, 80% to 90% being singletons. Sequencing was done on a sample of PBMCs. The sequence derives from a woman between 18 and 29 years old in good health and CMV-seronegative. The gene calls are TRBV6-5 and TRBJ2-7, with D possibly TRBD1 on 6 matching bases. CDR3 sequence (DNA): TGTGCCAGCAGCTCCCGACAGGAATCCTACGAGCAGTACTTC. Translated: CASSSRQESYEQYF.